One and the same sample provided the 25 T cell receptor beta chains below, sequenced in a study of T cells after yellow fever vaccination. TCRdb itself ran the 5' RACE reads through MiXCR, one entry per CDR3 protein. The table shows roughly 320,000 distinct CDR3 sequences, with around 11% occurring only once. Sequenced here: CD4+ T cells sorted from PBMCs, sampled 45 days after the yellow fever booster vaccination. The receptors here all came from a young man who received the YFV17D yellow fever vaccine.

The chain links TRBV4-2 to TRBJ2-2, with TRBD1 identical over 9 bases. CDR3 length equals 19 residues. CDR1 and CDR2 from the germline V gene are LGHNA and YNFKEQ. After removal of 1 base from V and 5 bases from J, the junction contained 14 bases not matched to a gene. This CDR3 reads CASSQGDARTGARTGELFF. As DNA, the CDR3 is TGTGCCAGCAGCCAAGGAGACGCAAGGACAGGGGCGAGGACCGGGGAGCTGTTTTTT.

The sample holds many counts of this clonotype. The V call is TRBV12-5, the J call TRBJ2-5; D is perhaps TRBD1 (6 bases). Per the germline V gene, CDR1 is LGHNT and CDR2 is FRNRAP. The CDR3 totals 13 residues. Between the trimmed V and J ends, which lost 0 bases and 4 bases, there was a span of 6 bases. The CDR3 sequence is CASGLVGGETQYF. The CDR3 coding sequence is TGTGCTAGTGGTTTGGTAGGGGGAGAGACCCAGTACTTC.

This clonotype turned up a few times. The CDR3 loop reads CASSRSPDQETQYF. As DNA, the CDR3 is TGTGCCAGCAGCCGAAGTCCGGATCAAGAGACCCAGTACTTC. This chain links TRBV7-7 with TRBJ2-5; D not certain. Germline CDR1 and CDR2: SSHAT and FNYEAQ (reference sequence). The CDR3 totals 14 residues. The V and J ends lost 5 bases and 2 bases respectively, with 12 bases between them.

The V gene is TRBV7-2, the J gene TRBJ2-7; 7 nucleotides agree with TRBD1. The CDR3 loop spans 14 amino acids. J was trimmed by 2 bases and V by 5 bases; bases with no gene match: 6. Germline V CDR1 and CDR2: SGHTA, FQGNSA. CDR3 in amino acids: CASSQQTGPYEQYV. The DNA for the CDR3 is TGTGCCAGCAGCCAACAGACAGGGCCCTACGAGCAGTACGTC.

There are a few counts of this clonotype. The gene calls are TRBV7-2 and TRBJ1-2; unclear D gene. The V and J ends lost 2 bases and 5 bases respectively, with 9 bases between them. This CDR3 has 13 residues. Germline V gene sequence: CDR1 SGHTA, CDR2 FQGNSA. The CDR3 reads CASSLRREYGYTF. CDR3 DNA sequence: TGTGCCAGCAGCTTACGACGGGAGTATGGCTACACCTTC.

This clonotype was seen a few times. The CDR3 region has the DNA TGCGCCAGCAGCTTGGCCAAGGTTAGTGAAGCTTTCTTT. Translation: CASSLAKVSEAFF. V gene TRBV5-1 combines with J gene TRBJ1-1, with D uncertain. The V end was cut by 0 bases, the J end by 7 bases, with 10 bases between. The CDR3 is 13 residues long. Germline assignment: CDR1 SGHRS and CDR2 YFSETQ.

There are many counts of this clonotype. V is TRBV7-2 and J is TRBJ1-1, with D perhaps TRBD1 (6 bases). This CDR3 has 12 amino acids. V gave up 4 bases and J gave up 6 bases, with 9 bases separating them. The germline V gene has CDR1 SGHTA and CDR2 FQGNSA. CDR3 in amino acids: CASSWDTSEAFF. The CDR3 coding sequence is TGTGCCAGCAGCTGGGACACGTCTGAAGCTTTCTTT.

This clonotype has a handful of counts. The chain couples TRBV6-5 to TRBJ1-2; TRBD1 might be the D (5 bases). CDR1 MNHEY and CDR2 SVGAGI come from the germline V gene. With 5 bases removed from V and 4 bases from J, the gap between germline ends came to 11 bases. The CDR3 sequence is 13 residues long. CDR3 DNA: TGTGCCAGCAGTCGCGGGGGATTCTATGGCTACACCTTC. Its translation: CASSRGGFYGYTF.

This chain connects TRBV6-1 to TRBJ2-5, with 12 bases identical to TRBD2. With 5 bases clipped from V and 5 bases from J, the junction kept 6 bases outside the gene matches. Germline V gene data show CDR1 as MNHNS and CDR2 as SASEGT. This CDR3 spans 15 amino acids. CDR3 nucleotides: TGTGCCAGCAGTTCCGCGACTAGCGGGGGCGAGACCCAGTACTTC. Amino acids: CASSSATSGGETQYF.

The chain uses TRBV10-3 and TRBJ1-3; a weak D match, TRBD1 (5 bases). Per the germline V gene, CDR1 is ENHRY and CDR2 is SYGVKD. The V gene lost 6 bases and the J gene lost 0 bases, with 9 bases spanning the gap. This CDR3 has 14 amino acids. CDR3 loop: CAIRPTASGNTIYF. The CDR3 DNA sequence: TGTGCCATCAGACCGACAGCCTCTGGAAACACCATATATTTT.

This clonotype was picked up many times. The rearrangement joins TRBV6-5 to TRBJ1-1; 11 bases line up with TRBD1. V gave up 6 bases and J gave up 6 bases; unmatched junction bases: 6. Germline V gene data show CDR1 as MNHEY and CDR2 as SVGAGI. CDR3 length equals 14 residues. The CDR3 DNA sequence: TGTGCCAGCAGGCGGGACAGGGGGATCCCTGAAGCTTTCTTT. It is translated as CASRRDRGIPEAFF.

This clonotype turned up a few times. V is TRBV9 and J is TRBJ1-3; 8 nucleotides match TRBD1. Germline-derived CDR1 and CDR2 are SGDLS and YYNGEE. J lost 4 bases, V lost 0 bases, and 3 bases had no gene match. This CDR3 comprises 15 residues. In nucleotides, the CDR3 is TGTGCCAGCAGCGTAGCTGGACAGGGAGGAAACACCATATATTTT. Its translation is CASSVAGQGGNTIYF.

This clonotype showed up just a few times. The chain carries TRBV9 and TRBJ2-5; 9 nucleotides agree with TRBD1. The CDR3 extends over 16 amino acids. Trimming cost V 3 bases and J 0 bases; bases outside gene matches: 6. From germline, CDR1 is SGDLS and CDR2 YYNGEE. This CDR3 is CASSAGQGRYQETQYF. The CDR3 region has the DNA TGTGCCAGCAGCGCGGGACAGGGCCGATACCAAGAGACCCAGTACTTC.

The sample holds a few counts of this clonotype. The rearrangement uses TRBV6-1 and TRBJ1-1; D possibly corresponds to TRBD1 (5 bases). Trimming took 2 bases from V and 1 from J, leaving 8 bases between them. Germline V gene lookup returns CDR1 MNHNS and CDR2 SASEGT. This CDR3 has 14 amino acids. Written as DNA, the CDR3 is TGTGCCAGCAGTGAACCCGGACAGAACACTGAAGCTTTCTTT. Translated, it gives CASSEPGQNTEAFF.

The CDR3 bases are TGCAGTGCTAGAGCACAGGGCCCTAATGAAAAACTGTTTTTT. Amino acid sequence: CSARAQGPNEKLFF. The V and J genes are TRBV20-1 and TRBJ1-4, with a possible D match to TRBD1 (6 bases). V was cut by 1 base and J by 3 bases, with 9 bases left in between. Germline V lookup: CDR1 DFQATT, CDR2 SNEGSKA (reference sequence). This CDR3 has 14 amino acids.

The V call is TRBV7-9, the J call TRBJ2-3; 8 nucleotides line up with TRBD2. The CDR3 runs to 16 residues. The V segment lost 3 bases and the J segment 7 bases; nucleotides outside the gene matches: 12. Germline V gene lookup returns CDR1 SEHNR and CDR2 FQNEAQ (reference sequence). CDR3 loop: CASSLALAEKAYTQYF. For the CDR3, the DNA is TGTGCCAGCAGCTTGGCACTAGCGGAAAAAGCTTATACGCAGTATTTT.

The rearrangement uses TRBV30 and TRBJ2-3, with D perhaps TRBD1 (5 bases). Between the trimmed V and J ends, which lost 2 bases and 0 bases, there was a span of 18 bases. The germline V gene has CDR1 GTSNPN and CDR2 SVGIG (reference sequence). The CDR3 is made up of 17 amino acids. The CDR3 spells CAWSFGALPRSTDTQYF. The CDR3 DNA follows: TGTGCCTGGAGTTTTGGGGCTCTGCCCCGTAGCACAGATACGCAGTATTTT.

This clonotype was counted only a few times. The V gene is TRBV7-9, the J gene TRBJ1-1; the match to TRBD1 covers 7 bases. The CDR3 contains 15 residues. Germline lookup yields CDR1 SEHNR and CDR2 FQNEAQ (reference sequence). With 7 bases clipped from V and 0 bases from J, the junction kept 8 bases outside the gene matches. The DNA of the CDR3 is TGTGCCAGCAACTACGGACAGGTCGTGAACACTGAAGCTTTCTTT. It codes for CASNYGQVVNTEAFF. Looking up the rest from reference TRBV7-9 and TRBJ1-1 gives the full variable domain: DTGVSQNPRHKITKRGQNVTFRCDPISEHNRLYWYRQTLGQGPEFLTYFQNEAQLEKSRLLSDRFSAERPKGSFSTLEIQRTEQGDSAMYLCASNYGQVVNTEAFFGQGTRLTVV.

With regard to this clonotype: This may be a read error, as it is one base from a much larger clone. The chain couples TRBV6-2 or TRBV6-3 to TRBJ2-1; TRBD2 matches at 7 bases. J lost 9 bases, V lost 4 bases, and 12 bases had no gene match. Germline V CDR1 and CDR2: MNHEY, SVGEGT. This CDR3 has 15 residues. In DNA, the CDR3 is TGTGCCAGCAGTTTGATAACGGGGGGAAACAGTGAGCAGTTCTTC. The encoded protein is CASSLITGGNSEQFF.

Only a few counts were recorded for this clonotype. V usage is TRBV27 and J usage is TRBJ1-2; unclear D gene. Germline V gene data show CDR1 as MNHEY and CDR2 as SMNVEV (reference sequence). V shed 1 base and J shed 4 bases, with 10 bases lying between them. The length of the CDR3 is 14 residues. CDR3 DNA: TGTGCCAGCAGTTTATACAGTTGGGGCTATGGCTACACCTTC. Its protein is CASSLYSWGYGYTF.

The sample holds a few counts of this clonotype. The rearrangement joins TRBV7-9 to TRBJ2-2; TRBD1 is a possible D gene (7 bases). The germline CDR1 and CDR2 sequences are SEHNR and FQNEAQ (reference sequence). V lost 6 bases and J lost 7, with 18 bases in between. The CDR3 loop spans 15 amino acids. CDR3 bases: TGTGCCAGCAGAACCCTCGGGACAGCGGGCGGGGAGCTGTTTTTT. Encoded protein: CASRTLGTAGGELFF.

This clonotype was detected only a few times. The chain uses TRBV11-2 and TRBJ1-1; D not resolved. Per germline, CDR1 SGHAT and CDR2 FQNNGV. V was trimmed by 2 bases and J by 4 bases, leaving 17 bases between them. The CDR3 has 16 amino acids. CDR3 amino acids: CASSLRARWATTEAFF. The CDR3 DNA is TGTGCCAGCAGCTTAAGGGCCCGGTGGGCGACCACTGAAGCTTTCTTT.

This sequence joins TRBV7-9 and TRBJ2-2; D might be TRBD1 or TRBD2, each matching 5 bases. Germline loops: CDR1 SEHNR, CDR2 FQNEAQ (reference sequence). The CDR3 has 16 amino acids. Trimming took 2 bases from V and 5 from J, leaving 15 bases between them. The CDR3 sequence is CASSLSPGPGTGELFF. CDR3 DNA sequence: TGTGCCAGCAGCTTATCTCCGGGGCCTGGGACCGGGGAGCTGTTTTTT.

This clonotype was detected only a few times. This rearrangement joins TRBV6-2 or TRBV6-3 to TRBJ2-7, with D unresolved. V lost 0 bases, J lost 7 bases, and 16 bases lay in between. The CDR3 runs to 15 residues. Germline V CDR1 and CDR2: MNHEY, SVGEGT. The DNA for the CDR3 is TGTGCCAGCAGTTACTCGACTCCACCGGAGTTGGAGCAGTACGTC. Its translation is CASSYSTPPELEQYV.

This clonotype was counted only a few times. The rearrangement uses TRBV7-2 and TRBJ1-2; D gene unclear. This CDR3 has 14 residues. Germline V gene sequence: CDR1 SGHTA, CDR2 FQGNSA. Trimming left V 5 bases short and J 6 bases short, with 16 bases between. The CDR3 protein is CASSPRRKRDGYTF. In nucleotides, the CDR3 is TGTGCCAGCAGCCCCAGGAGGAAGCGGGATGGCTACACCTTC. Supplemented by reference TRBV7-2 and TRBJ1-2, the full variable domain reads GAGVSQSPSNKVTEKGKDVELRCDPISGHTALYWYRQSLGQGLEFLIYFQGNSAPDKSGLPSDRFSAERTGGSVSTLTIQRTQQEDSAVYLCASSPRRKRDGYTFGSGTRLTVV.